Below are 27 T cell receptor beta chains sequenced from a single sample in a study of blood T cell repertoires in COVID-19. Using immunoSEQ multiplex PCR, the repertoire was profiled, and TCRdb retains in-frame clones only, with some absent. The sample has some 250,000 clones; about 89% are singletons. The specimen sequenced was PBMCs or T cells enriched from blood (not recorded which). The receptor set was obtained from a middle-aged man who had recovered from COVID-19.

The rearrangement links TRBV6-5 to TRBJ2-7; D uncertain. Germline CDR1 MNHEY, CDR2 SVGAGI. The CDR3 has 13 amino acids. V was pared by 0 bases and J by 2 bases, with 5 bases between. CDR3 in amino acids: CASSYSTTYEQYF. CDR3 coding DNA: TGTGCCAGCAGTTACTCCACAACCTACGAGCAGTACTTC.

The chain links TRBV28 to TRBJ2-7, with D possibly being TRBD1 (6 bases). The germline V gene encodes CDR1 MDHEN and CDR2 SYDVKM. CDR3 length equals 13 residues. Trimming shortened V by 6 bases and J by 8 bases, and 17 bases separated the two germline ends. The CDR3 bases are TGTGCCAGCAGCCCCCGACAGGTCTGGCAGCAGTACTTC. This gives the protein CASSPRQVWQQYF.

The CDR3, as DNA: TGTGCCAGCAGTGAAGCATTGGCCTCTGGAAACACCATATATTTT. It codes for CASSEALASGNTIYF. The genes are TRBV6-1 and TRBJ1-3; D ambiguous. With 0 bases removed from V and 0 bases from J, the gap between germline ends came to 6 bases. The CDR3 covers 15 residues. The germline V gene encodes CDR1 MNHNS and CDR2 SASEGT.

The chain is built from TRBV6-2 or TRBV6-3 and TRBJ1-5; D gene unclear. Per the germline V gene, CDR1 is MNHEY and CDR2 is SVGEGT. Trimming left V 6 bases short and J 0 bases short, with 18 bases between. This CDR3 region has 17 residues. CDR3 DNA sequence: TGTGCCAGCAGCCCTTCTCCCTATCGAGCTAGCAATCAGCCCCAGCATTTT. Protein: CASSPSPYRASNQPQHF.

V is TRBV4-3 and J is TRBJ2-2; TRBD2 aligns across 10 bases. Germline values: CDR1 LGHNA, CDR2 YSLEER. There are 15 residues in the CDR3. Trimming took 2 bases from V and 6 from J; bases not matched to a gene: 3. Here the CDR3 reads CASSQLAGGAGELFF. The CDR3 coding sequence is TGCGCCAGCAGCCAATTAGCGGGAGGCGCCGGGGAGCTGTTTTTT.

Comment on this clone: This same CDR3 is encoded by further DNA sequences in the sample. The chain carries TRBV5-4 and TRBJ2-7; 7 positions agree with TRBD1. V was clipped by 3 bases and J by 6 bases; unmatched bases: 9. The CDR3 length is 14 residues. The germline gives CDR1 SGHNT, CDR2 YYREEE (reference sequence). CDR3 region: CASSSRDRGGEQYF. As DNA, the CDR3 is TGTGCCAGCAGCTCGAGGGACAGAGGAGGCGAGCAGTACTTC.

This clone was seen a handful of times. This sequence joins TRBV19 and TRBJ1-5; a possible D gene is TRBD1 (6 bases). Trimming left V 3 bases short and J 3 bases short, with 12 bases between. Germline V gene data show CDR1 as LNHDA and CDR2 as SQIVND (reference sequence). The CDR3 is 15 residues long. The CDR3 protein is CASSIVGHDNQPQHF. The CDR3 DNA sequence: TGTGCCAGTAGTATTGTGGGACATGACAATCAGCCCCAGCATTTT.

The chain uses TRBV6-2 or TRBV6-3 and TRBJ1-5; the match to TRBD1 covers 9 bases. This CDR3 is built from 14 residues. V dropped 5 bases and J dropped 6; count of bases not matched to a gene: 5. CDR1 and CDR2 from the germline V gene are MNHEY and SVGEGT. This chain's CDR3 is CASSRTGASQPQHF. CDR3 in DNA: TGTGCCAGCAGTCGGACAGGGGCGAGTCAGCCCCAGCATTTT.

The rearrangement links TRBV27 to TRBJ1-5, with D uncertain. Trimming removed 6 bases at V and 5 bases at J, with 8 bases between. There are 12 residues in the CDR3. Germline CDR1 reads MNHEY; CDR2 reads SMNVEV (reference sequence). The CDR3, as DNA: TGTGCCAGCAGGGAGGGATATCAGCCCCAGCATTTT. This encodes CASREGYQPQHF.

V usage is TRBV11-2 and J usage is TRBJ1-1, with D hard to call. V shed 3 bases and J shed 6 bases, with 8 bases lying between them. The CDR3 length is 12 residues. Germline loops: CDR1 SGHAT, CDR2 FQNNGV. The CDR3 bases are TGTGCCAGCAGCTTCTACAGAGCTGAAGCTTTCTTT. Translating it yields CASSFYRAEAFF.

The chain recombines TRBV7-2 with TRBJ2-5; TRBD2 matches 11 bases. This CDR3 spans 16 amino acids. Per the germline V gene, CDR1 is SGHTA and CDR2 is FQGNSA. V was pared by 5 bases and J by 4 bases, with 9 bases of the junction left unmatched. The CDR3 DNA sequence: TGTGCCAGCAGCCCCACTAGCGGGAGCGGGCGAGAGACCCAGTACTTC. Translating it yields CASSPTSGSGRETQYF. Full variable domain (remainder filled in from reference TRBV7-2 and TRBJ2-5): GAGVSQSPSNKVTEKGKDVELRCDPISGHTALYWYRQSLGQGLEFLIYFQGNSAPDKSGLPSDRFSAERTGGSVSTLTIQRTQQEDSAVYLCASSPTSGSGRETQYFGPGTRLLVL.

The chain has TRBV7-8 and TRBJ1-3; possibly TRBD1 for D (5 bases). Germline CDR1 is SGHVS and CDR2 is FQNEAQ. The germline V and J ends were trimmed by 4 bases and 4 bases, with 29 bases remaining between them. The CDR3 loop spans 20 amino acids. The CDR3 region is CASSSQTPGLKLAGGNTIYF. The CDR3 region has the DNA TGTGCCAGCAGCTCCCAGACGCCGGGACTCAAGCTTGCTGGGGGAAACACCATATATTTT.

The chain uses TRBV4-1 and TRBJ2-7, with TRBD1 matching over 10 bases. Germline lookup yields CDR1 MGHRA and CDR2 YSYEKL. The junction had 9 bases not matched to a gene; V was cut back by 0 bases and J by 4 bases. CDR3 length: 17 residues. CDR3 in amino acids: CASSQDMATGGKYEQYF. The CDR3 coding sequence is TGCGCCAGCAGCCAAGATATGGCGACAGGGGGCAAATACGAGCAGTACTTC.

This clone has just one count. This sample also contains other DNA sequences that code for the same CDR3. This sequence joins TRBV7-3 and TRBJ1-1; maybe TRBD1 (5 bases). The CDR3 covers 14 residues. The V gene lost 5 bases and the J gene lost 0 bases, with 10 bases spanning the gap. The germline CDR1 and CDR2 sequences are SGHTA and FQGTGA. Written as DNA, the CDR3 is TGTGCCAGCAGCCTCGGGGGGATGAACACTGAAGCTTTCTTT. Amino acid sequence: CASSLGGMNTEAFF.

This chain connects TRBV10-3 to TRBJ1-2; D gene unclear. Germline V lookup: CDR1 ENHRY, CDR2 SYGVKD. The CDR3 covers 13 residues. The V end was cut by 2 bases, the J end by 2 bases, with 6 bases between. CDR3 protein: CAISEEVNYGYTF. DNA of the CDR3: TGTGCCATCAGTGAGGAGGTGAACTATGGCTACACCTTC.

V is TRBV9 and J is TRBJ2-7; perhaps TRBD2 as D (5 bases). Germline V gives CDR1 SGDLS, CDR2 YYNGEE. V lost 4 bases and J lost 3, with 23 bases in between. This CDR3 region has 17 residues. CDR3 DNA: TGTGCCAGCAGCCCCCCGCATGACGGGGATGGACTCTACGAGCAGTACTTC. Its translation is CASSPPHDGDGLYEQYF.

The chain couples TRBV4-2 to TRBJ2-6; TRBD2 matches at 7 bases. Germline V gives CDR1 LGHNA, CDR2 YNFKEQ. This CDR3 has 16 residues. V shed 3 bases, J shed 0 bases, and the junction held 2 bases outside the gene matches. CDR3 sequence reads: CASSQGEGSGANVLTF. The CDR3 DNA is TGTGCCAGCAGCCAGGGGGAGGGCTCTGGGGCCAACGTCCTGACTTTC.

The chain joins TRBV5-4 to TRBJ2-7, with a weak D call TRBD2 (5 bases). V was pared by 4 bases and J by 4 bases, with 15 bases between. The germline V gene has CDR1 SGHNT and CDR2 YYREEE (reference sequence). The CDR3 loop spans 14 amino acids. The CDR3 sequence: CASSATPSGYEQYF. In DNA form, the CDR3 reads TGTGCCAGCAGCGCGACCCCGTCGGGGTACGAGCAGTACTTC.

This clone appeared once. This chain joins TRBV11-2 and TRBJ1-1; D is uncertain. The CDR3 is 12 amino acids. Germline assignment: CDR1 SGHAT and CDR2 FQNNGV. Trimming shortened V by 5 bases and J by 7 bases, and 11 bases separated the two germline ends. CDR3 sequence reads: CASSPEVGEAFF. As DNA, the CDR3 is TGTGCCAGCAGCCCCGAGGTGGGTGAAGCTTTCTTT.

A single count supports this clone. The genes are TRBV25-1 and TRBJ2-7; a weak D match, TRBD1 (5 bases). Germline CDR1 and CDR2: MGHDK and SYGVNS. CDR3 length: 15 residues. Deletions cut 6 bases from V and 3 bases from J, with 18 bases between. Here the CDR3 reads CASRSPGILYYEQYF. CDR3 bases: TGTGCCAGCAGAAGCCCAGGGATATTATACTACGAGCAGTACTTC.

The rearrangement joins TRBV28 to TRBJ2-1, with TRBD1 matching over 10 bases. This CDR3 is built from 17 residues. V dropped 1 base and J dropped 4; count of bases not matched to a gene: 7. Per the germline V gene, CDR1 is MDHEN and CDR2 is SYDVKM. CDR3 coding DNA: TGTGCCAGCAGTTTATTGGGACAGGGGATTTTTTACAATGAGCAGTTCTTC. This encodes CASSLLGQGIFYNEQFF. The complete variable domain, with remaining parts taken from reference TRBV28 and TRBJ2-1, reads DVKVTQSSRYLVKRTGEKVFLECVQDMDHENMFWYRQDPGLGLRLIYFSYDVKMKEKGDIPEGYSVSREKKERFSLILESASTNQTSMYLCASSLLGQGIFYNEQFFGPGTRLTVL.

The chain employs TRBV4-1 and TRBJ2-7; maybe TRBD2 (5 bases). There are 16 residues in the CDR3. Germline CDR1 is MGHRA and CDR2 is YSYEKL. Trimming removed 1 base from V and 1 base from J, with 14 bases in between. This CDR3 reads CASSQVPGKRSYEQYF. For the CDR3, the DNA is TGCGCCAGCAGCCAAGTACCCGGGAAGCGGTCCTACGAGCAGTACTTC.

This chain joins TRBV2 and TRBJ2-1; no firm D call. This CDR3 is 14 amino acids long. The V and J ends lost 3 bases and 10 bases respectively, with 16 bases between them. Germline V CDR1 and CDR2: SNHLY, FYNNEI. The CDR3 spells CASSDPPVVREQFF. As DNA, the CDR3 is TGTGCCAGCAGTGATCCTCCGGTGGTGAGAGAGCAGTTCTTC.

The gene calls are TRBV9 and TRBJ2-2, with 9 positions matching TRBD1. The CDR3 covers 15 residues. The junction had 6 bases not matched to a gene; V was cut back by 2 bases and J by 7 bases. In germline, CDR1 is SGDLS, CDR2 YYNGEE. The CDR3 DNA reads TGTGCCAGCAGCGTCGCACAGGGGGCTAACGGGGAGCTGTTTTTT. Protein sequence: CASSVAQGANGELFF.

The V gene is TRBV7-9, the J gene TRBJ2-2; TRBD1 aligns across 9 bases. The germline CDR1 and CDR2 sequences are SEHNR and FQNEAQ (reference sequence). The CDR3 has 16 amino acids. The trim removed 11 bases at V and 4 bases at J, leaving 14 bases unmatched. The CDR3 region is CAVKSPGQGITGELFF. The CDR3 DNA sequence: TGTGCCGTTAAGTCACCGGGACAGGGTATCACCGGGGAGCTGTTTTTT.

The chain recombines TRBV11-1 with TRBJ2-2, with D maybe TRBD2 (6 bases). V lost 7 bases to trimming and J lost 1 base, with 16 bases between them. From germline, CDR1 is SGHAT and CDR2 FQDESV (reference sequence). The CDR3 sequence is 16 residues long. The CDR3 region has the DNA TGTGCCAGCAACCCGATGAGTAGCGGGAACACCGGGGAGCTGTTTTTT. Protein sequence: CASNPMSSGNTGELFF.

The chain joins TRBV30 to TRBJ1-4; TRBD1 matches 7 bases. Trimming cost V 4 bases and J 8 bases; bases outside gene matches: 13. The CDR3 covers 15 residues. The germline V gene encodes CDR1 GTSNPN and CDR2 SVGIG (reference sequence). The CDR3 reads CAWTDLGGAGEKLFF. CDR3 bases: TGTGCCTGGACCGACCTAGGGGGCGCGGGGGAAAAACTGTTTTTT.